Listed here is a single T cell receptor (beta chain). This entry belongs to a study of cytotoxic CD8 clonotypes in ibrutinib-treated CLL. The CDR3 consists of 16 residues. Trimming removed 2 bases at V and 0 bases at J, with 14 bases between. The germline CDR1 and CDR2 sequences are SGHVS and FNYEAQ. Clones were sequenced by immunoSEQ multiplex PCR, and TCRdb holds only the in-frame ones, with some missing. Counted here are around 33,000 clones, 69% occurring once; the ten biggest clones make up 25% to 35%. The chain uses TRBV7-6 and TRBJ2-7; TRBD2 might be the D (6 bases). This clonotype was sampled from a human donor with chronic lymphocytic leukemia. Specimen: PBMCs, collected before ibrutinib treatment. CDR3 sequence (DNA): TGTGCCAGCAGCTTAAACGTGGCGGGGCTCTCCTACGAGCAGTACTTC. It translates to CASSLNVAGLSYEQYF.